This record covers a single T cell receptor beta chain. Antigen specificity is unknown. This record belongs to a study of vaccination effects on CD4 cells after COVID-19. Across the whole study: It was a median of 72 days after the second dose that post-vaccine samples were obtained.

Cells that had been cultured for about 10 days were the source of isolated CD4+ T cells. The person had PCR-confirmed SARS-CoV-2 infection between March and December 2020. Participants were vaccinated with two doses of either the BNT162b2 or mRNA-1273 vaccine. Assay used: immunoSEQ multiplex PCR; TCRdb lists only in-frame clones, some missing. The data hold 30,000 to 35,000 clones, with roughly four fifths observed a single time. Germline V CDR1 and CDR2: SGDLS, YYNGEE. CDR3 size: 15 residues. The ends were cut back, 0 bases at V and 1 base at J, with 9 bases in the middle. Specimen: CD4+ T cells from PBMCs cultured without peptide, collected after COVID-19 vaccination. V is TRBV9 and J is TRBJ2-3; D call uncertain. The TCR was taken from a human donor who had a prior SARS-CoV-2 infection. The CDR3 nucleotides are TGTGCCAGCAGCGTAGGAGGTTGGGGCACAGATACGCAGTATTTT. It yields the protein CASSVGGWGTDTQYF.